The 6 T cell receptor beta chains given below trace back to one sample, sequenced in a study of blood T cells in healthy people across ages. The use of a sample-barcoded 5' primer and a J-beta primer mix characterized a second PCR of about 7 to 12 cycles. TCRdb recomputed calls from the 5' RACE reads with MiXCR, one row per CDR3 protein. The sample has 850,000 to 1,100,000 distinct CDR3 sequences; 35% to 40% are singletons. Sequencing used blood. These receptor sequences come from a man younger than 30 in good health.

V gene TRBV4-3 combines with J gene TRBJ1-2; D remains unclear. Germline V gives CDR1 LGHNA, CDR2 YSLEER. The CDR3 is 13 amino acids. The V and J ends lost 4 bases and 5 bases respectively, with 11 bases between them. CDR3 loop: CASSLTQGYGYTF. The CDR3 DNA is TGCGCCAGCAGCCTTACCCAAGGGTATGGCTACACCTTC.

V gene TRBV29-1 combines with J gene TRBJ2-1; perhaps TRBD2 as D (5 bases). Germline values: CDR1 SQVTM, CDR2 ANQGSEA. Trimming stripped 4 bases from V and 4 bases from J, with 17 bases between. This CDR3 comprises 15 residues. The chain's CDR3 is CSVGVLGRGYNEQFF. CDR3 nucleotide sequence: TGCAGCGTTGGTGTGCTAGGACGGGGATACAATGAGCAGTTCTTC.

This clonotype was counted a few times. This chain connects TRBV20-1 to TRBJ1-6, with D perhaps matching TRBD1 (5 bases). CDR3 size: 15 residues. The germline V gene has CDR1 DFQATT and CDR2 SNEGSKA (reference sequence). Trimming cost V 0 bases and J 5 bases, with 11 bases left between them. CDR3 coding DNA: TGCAGTGCTAGAGATCCCACGGGGGATAATTCACCCCTCCACTTT. It yields the protein CSARDPTGDNSPLHF.

This clonotype appeared a single time. A read error may produce the germline difference seen at one junction end. V gene TRBV11-2 combines with J gene TRBJ2-5; the match to TRBD1 covers 7 bases. Gene TRBJ2-1 matches the end of the DNA better, so the J call may be wrong. Germline CDR1 and CDR2: SGHAT and FQNNGV. This CDR3 comprises 13 residues. DNA for the CDR3: TGTGCCAGCAGGTTAGGGGGCCAAGAGACCCAGTTCTTC. Translating gives CASRLGGQETQFF.

The rearrangement links TRBV12-3 or TRBV12-4 to TRBJ2-7, with D maybe TRBD1 (6 bases). The CDR3 is 17 amino acids. The V end was cut by 5 bases, the J end by 3 bases, with 23 bases between. For the CDR3, the DNA is TGTGCCAGCAGTCTTACCGTCCTCGACGGGACACGCTACGAGCAGTACTTC. Amino acids: CASSLTVLDGTRYEQYF.

The rearrangement joins TRBV6-5 to TRBJ2-3; unclear D gene. Germline assignment: CDR1 MNHEY and CDR2 SVGAGI. The CDR3 covers 14 residues. The V and J ends lost 7 bases and 4 bases respectively, with 15 bases between them. The CDR3 coding sequence is TGTGCCAGCAAGCGAACGCCGTTCTCAGATACGCAGTATTTT. Its protein product is CASKRTPFSDTQYF.